The next 32 T cell receptor beta chains were all read from a single sample in a study of PD-1 blockade in classical Hodgkin lymphoma. TCRdb's table, derived via immunoSEQ multiplex PCR, lists solely in-frame clones and lacks some. Of some 96,000 clones in the sample, approximately 92% were seen once. The patients all showed relapse after autologous stem cell transplantation, while their brentuximab vedotin exposure varied. This specimen consisted of peripheral blood mononuclear cells (PBMCs), obtained at baseline. These receptor sequences come from a human donor with classical Hodgkin lymphoma.

The chain recombines TRBV27 with TRBJ2-3; D is unclear. The germline V and J ends were trimmed by 6 bases and 6 bases, with 16 bases remaining between them. The CDR3 consists of 14 residues. Germline V gene sequence: CDR1 MNHEY, CDR2 SMNVEV (reference sequence). CDR3 residues: CASSKTPTTDTQYF. The CDR3, as DNA: TGTGCCAGCAGCAAAACCCCGACCACGGATACGCAGTATTTT.

The chain couples TRBV6-6 to TRBJ1-1; 11 positions agree with TRBD1. V lost 4 bases and J lost 4; bases outside the gene matches: 5. Germline lookup yields CDR1 MNHNY and CDR2 SVGAGI (reference sequence). This CDR3 region has 15 residues. CDR3 protein: CASSSSGTGGTEAFF. The CDR3 DNA follows: TGTGCCAGCAGTTCCTCCGGGACAGGGGGCACTGAAGCTTTCTTT.

V gene TRBV10-2 combines with J gene TRBJ1-5, with D hard to call. This CDR3 has 15 residues. V was shortened by 1 base and J by 8 bases, with 15 bases between the two germline ends. Germline CDR1 WSHSY, CDR2 SAAADI. In DNA, the CDR3 is TGCGCCAGCAGTGAGTTGAACCCCGCTGTGGAGCCCCAGCATTTT. Translated: CASSELNPAVEPQHF.

The table lists this clone with a few counts. The chain has TRBV6-5 and TRBJ1-5; D call uncertain. The CDR3 is 15 amino acids. The germline gives CDR1 MNHEY, CDR2 SVGAGI. Trimming took off 6 bases at V and 0 bases at J, with 12 bases between the two ends. The chain's CDR3 is CASRSGSPSNQPQHF. In DNA form, the CDR3 reads TGTGCCAGCAGATCCGGAAGTCCTAGCAATCAGCCCCAGCATTTT.

The CDR3: CSITAGVIDTQYF. As DNA, the CDR3 is TGCAGCATCACCGCAGGGGTCATAGATACGCAGTATTTT. This rearrangement joins TRBV29-1 to TRBJ2-3; TRBD1 might be the D (6 bases). This CDR3 contains 13 residues. The ends were cut back, 8 bases at V and 5 bases at J, with 17 bases in the middle. Germline V gene sequence: CDR1 SQVTM, CDR2 ANQGSEA.

A single count supports this clone. This rearrangement joins TRBV27 to TRBJ2-1; either TRBD1 or TRBD2 may supply D (5 bases each). Germline V gene sequence: CDR1 MNHEY, CDR2 SMNVEV (reference sequence). V was trimmed by 7 bases and J by 8 bases, leaving 9 bases between them. This CDR3 is 11 amino acids long. Here the CDR3 reads CASKLGDEQFF. The CDR3 region has the DNA TGTGCCAGCAAATTGGGGGATGAGCAGTTCTTC.

In nucleotides, the CDR3 is TGTGCCAGTAGTATGTTACAGGCTGCCTCTGGAAACACCATATATTTT. It encodes CASSMLQAASGNTIYF. V gene TRBV19 combines with J gene TRBJ1-3; D possibly corresponds to TRBD1 (5 bases). This CDR3 is 16 amino acids long. CDR1 LNHDA and CDR2 SQIVND come from the germline V gene (reference sequence). V was trimmed by 3 bases and J by 0 bases, leaving 12 bases between them.

The J gene is TRBJ1-2, the V gene TRBV5-1, with D possibly being TRBD1 (5 bases). V lost 0 bases and J lost 1, with 16 bases in between. The CDR3 is 17 residues long. CDR1 and CDR2 from the germline V gene are SGHRS and YFSETQ. The CDR3 DNA is TGCGCCAGCAGCTTGGGCTGGGGCCAGCCTTTTAACTATGGCTACACCTTC. This codes for CASSLGWGQPFNYGYTF.

The chain has TRBV19 and TRBJ2-7, with D possibly TRBD1 on 6 matching bases. Trimming removed 3 bases at V and 1 base at J, with 16 bases between. The length of the CDR3 is 16 residues. The germline CDR1 and CDR2 sequences are LNHDA and SQIVND (reference sequence). The CDR3 protein is CASSITSGVLSYEQYF. The CDR3 nucleotides are TGTGCCAGTAGTATCACGTCAGGGGTTTTGTCCTACGAGCAGTACTTC. Complete variable domain (other parts from reference TRBV19 and TRBJ2-7): DGGITQSPKYLFRKEGQNVTLSCEQNLNHDAMYWYRQDPGQGLRLIYYSQIVNDFQKGDIAEGYSVSREKKESFPLTVTSAQKNPTAFYLCASSITSGVLSYEQYFGPGTRLTVT.

This clone has only a few counts. This chain links TRBV9 with TRBJ1-2, with 10 nucleotides matching TRBD1. Germline V gene data show CDR1 as SGDLS and CDR2 as YYNGEE. The CDR3 totals 18 residues. The V gene end was trimmed by 4 bases and the J gene end by 6 bases; junction bases not matched to a gene: 18. The DNA of the CDR3 is TGTGCCAGCAGCTTACCTAACGGACAGGGGGAGAGAGAGGATGGCTACACCTTC. Encoded protein: CASSLPNGQGEREDGYTF.

The V and J genes are TRBV30 and TRBJ2-7; TRBD1 matches at 8 bases. Germline CDR1 is GTSNPN and CDR2 is SVGIG (reference sequence). Trimming removed 0 bases from V and 2 bases from J; junction bases left unmatched: 3. The CDR3 loop spans 14 amino acids. CDR3 coding DNA: TGTGCCTGGAGTGTGGGGACAGGCCCCTACGAGCAGTACTTC. Translation gives CAWSVGTGPYEQYF.

The rearrangement uses TRBV6-5 and TRBJ1-1; D gene ambiguous. This CDR3 contains 15 residues. CDR1 is MNHEY and CDR2 is SVGAGI in the germline V gene. Deletions cut 0 bases from V and 5 bases from J, with 13 bases between. The CDR3 is CASSYSNWAGTEAFF. Written as DNA, the CDR3 is TGTGCCAGCAGTTACTCGAACTGGGCTGGAACTGAAGCTTTCTTT.

V gene TRBV28 combines with J gene TRBJ1-4; TRBD1 is a possible D gene (5 bases). The V end lost 5 bases, the J end lost 8 bases, and 15 bases lay between the germline ends. CDR1 is MDHEN and CDR2 is SYDVKM in the germline V gene. This CDR3 is 14 amino acids long. CDR3 in amino acids: CASSPPRVGEKLFF. For the CDR3, the DNA is TGTGCCAGCAGTCCCCCCAGGGTTGGGGAAAAACTGTTTTTT.

This clone was picked up a small number of times. V gene TRBV30 combines with J gene TRBJ2-2, with TRBD2 as a possible D gene (5 bases). This CDR3 is 12 amino acids long. Germline V lookup: CDR1 GTSNPN, CDR2 SVGIG (reference sequence). Trimming left V 0 bases short and J 6 bases short, with 5 bases between. CDR3 sequence reads: CAWSVRAGELFF. For the CDR3, the DNA is TGTGCCTGGAGTGTGAGGGCCGGGGAGCTGTTTTTT.

The V and J genes are TRBV27 and TRBJ2-2; D perhaps matches TRBD1 (5 bases). V was trimmed by 2 bases and J by 0 bases, leaving 13 bases between them. This CDR3 contains 17 residues. Per germline, CDR1 MNHEY and CDR2 SMNVEV (reference sequence). The CDR3, as DNA: TGTGCCAGCAGTTTAATTGAAGGGGCGACGAACACCGGGGAGCTGTTTTTT. Amino acids: CASSLIEGATNTGELFF.

The CDR3 sequence is CASSLGEWNYGYTF. The CDR3, as DNA: TGTGCCAGCAGCTTGGGAGAGTGGAACTATGGCTACACCTTC. The chain joins TRBV5-6 to TRBJ1-2; D remains unclear. The ends were cut back, 0 bases at V and 2 bases at J, with 8 bases in the middle. Germline V gene lookup returns CDR1 SGHDT and CDR2 YYEEEE. CDR3 length: 14 amino acids.

This chain links TRBV4-1 with TRBJ2-3; 9 bases align to TRBD2. The CDR3 sequence is 15 residues long. Germline-derived CDR1 and CDR2 are MGHRA and YSYEKL. The V gene end was trimmed by 4 bases and the J gene end by 4 bases; junction bases not matched to a gene: 6. DNA for the CDR3: TGCGCCAGCAGCCTAGCGGGAGTCGGGTCAGATACGCAGTATTTT. It translates to CASSLAGVGSDTQYF.

This chain uses TRBV27 with TRBJ2-5, with 7 bases that match TRBD2. This CDR3 region has 13 residues. The germline V gene has CDR1 MNHEY and CDR2 SMNVEV (reference sequence). J lost 7 bases, V lost 2 bases, and 4 bases had no gene match. CDR3 bases: TGTGCCAGCAGTTTAATCTCGGGGGGGACCCAGTACTTC. It yields the protein CASSLISGGTQYF.

The rearrangement uses TRBV19 and TRBJ2-7, with D possibly being TRBD1 (6 bases). The CDR3 sequence is 14 residues long. The V gene lost 7 bases and the J gene lost 5 bases, with 18 bases spanning the gap. CDR1 is LNHDA, CDR2 SQIVND, per germline (reference sequence). CDR3 sequence: CASNRGQGTNEQYF. The CDR3 DNA sequence: TGTGCCAGTAATAGAGGGCAGGGGACCAACGAGCAGTACTTC.

This chain links TRBV11-2 with TRBJ2-5; 9 nucleotides align to TRBD2. J was trimmed by 5 bases and V by 3 bases; bases with no gene match: 10. Germline values: CDR1 SGHAT, CDR2 FQNNGV. There are 16 residues in the CDR3. The CDR3 here is CASSLFEAGGLETQYF. In DNA, the CDR3 is TGTGCCAGCAGCTTGTTCGAAGCGGGGGGACTTGAGACCCAGTACTTC.

V usage is TRBV11-2 and J usage is TRBJ2-7; the D gene is possibly TRBD2 (6 bases). There are 16 residues in the CDR3. Trimming shortened V by 5 bases and J by 5 bases, and 22 bases separated the two germline ends. Germline CDR1 is SGHAT and CDR2 is FQNNGV. The CDR3 is CASSPVPGGSPHEQYF. In DNA form, the CDR3 reads TGTGCCAGCAGCCCGGTCCCCGGGGGAAGTCCCCACGAGCAGTACTTC.

The chain employs TRBV9 and TRBJ2-7, with a possible D match to TRBD2 (6 bases). Germline lookup yields CDR1 SGDLS and CDR2 YYNGEE. CDR3 size: 14 residues. Trimming took 3 bases from V and 0 from J, leaving 10 bases between them. CDR3 coding DNA: TGTGCCAGCAGCGGACGGGAGTCCTCCTACGAGCAGTACTTC. It yields the protein CASSGRESSYEQYF.

V gene TRBV30 combines with J gene TRBJ1-1; 10 nucleotides align to TRBD1. After removal of 3 bases from V and 8 bases from J, the junction contained 3 bases not matched to a gene. Germline V lookup: CDR1 GTSNPN, CDR2 SVGIG (reference sequence). This CDR3 contains 12 residues. The DNA for the CDR3 is TGTGCCTGGAGGGGACAGGGGCGGGAAGCTTTCTTT. It yields the protein CAWRGQGREAFF.

In its sample, this clone was seen once. This chain joins TRBV27 and TRBJ2-7, with TRBD2 matching 9 bases. This CDR3 spans 13 amino acids. The J segment lost 6 bases and the V segment lost 3 bases, leaving 3 bases of the junction unmatched. Germline V gene lookup returns CDR1 MNHEY and CDR2 SMNVEV (reference sequence). The CDR3 DNA follows: TGTGCCAGCAGTTTCGCGGGAGGGCGCGAGCAGTACTTC. This gives the protein CASSFAGGREQYF.

The chain carries TRBV19 and TRBJ2-3; 9 bases map to TRBD1. V shed 5 bases, J shed 6 bases, and the junction held 3 bases outside the gene matches. The CDR3 loop spans 13 amino acids. The germline V gene encodes CDR1 LNHDA and CDR2 SQIVND (reference sequence). This CDR3 reads CASSLGQGDTQYF. CDR3 DNA sequence: TGTGCCAGTAGTTTAGGACAGGGGGATACGCAGTATTTT.

This chain joins TRBV7-3 and TRBJ2-1; 8 positions match TRBD2. Trimming removed 1 base from V and 4 bases from J; junction bases left unmatched: 6. The CDR3 runs to 16 residues. Germline V lookup: CDR1 SGHTA, CDR2 FQGTGA. The CDR3 DNA reads as TGTGCCAGCAGCTTAATGGTAACTAGCGGATACAATGAGCAGTTCTTC. Protein product: CASSLMVTSGYNEQFF. Together with reference TRBV7-3 and TRBJ2-1, the CDR3 gives the full variable domain: GAGVSQTPSNKVTEKGKYVELRCDPISGHTALYWYRQSLGQGPEFLIYFQGTGAADDSGLPNDRFFAVRPEGSVSTLKIQRTERGDSAVYLCASSLMVTSGYNEQFFGPGTRLTVL.

The CDR3 nucleotides are TGTGCCAGCAGCGTAGGGGAAGAGACCCAGTACTTC. Amino acid sequence: CASSVGEETQYF. The chain links TRBV9 to TRBJ2-5; D remains unclear. This CDR3 is built from 12 residues. CDR1 and CDR2 (germline): SGDLS, YYNGEE. V was trimmed by 0 bases and J by 3 bases, leaving 3 bases between them.

As DNA, the CDR3 is TGTGCCTGGAGTGTAGATAGACCCCAGTTCTTC. Its translation: CAWSVDRPQFF. The chain recombines TRBV30 with TRBJ2-1; no definite D call. This CDR3 spans 11 amino acids. V shed 0 bases and J shed 13 bases, with 10 bases lying between them. CDR1 GTSNPN and CDR2 SVGIG come from the germline V gene (reference sequence). The full variable domain, completed using reference TRBV30 and TRBJ2-1, is SQTIHQWPATLVQPVGSPLSLECTVEGTSNPNLYWYRQAAGRGLQLLFYSVGIGQISSEVPQNLSASRPQDRQFILSSKKLLLSDSGFYLCAWSVDRPQFFGPGTRLTVL.

This chain uses TRBV11-2 with TRBJ2-7; D not resolved. The CDR3 is 14 amino acids. Trimming cost V 4 bases and J 5 bases, with 15 bases left between them. Germline CDR1 SGHAT, CDR2 FQNNGV. This CDR3 is CASSSGGNVDEQYF. The CDR3 nucleotides read TGTGCCAGCAGCTCGGGTGGGAATGTCGACGAGCAGTACTTC.

The DNA for the CDR3 is TGTGCCATCAGTGAGTGGGGTATGGCAGATACGCAGTATTTT. It yields the protein CAISEWGMADTQYF. J is TRBJ2-3 and V is TRBV10-3; no reliable D call. The CDR3 has 14 amino acids. The V end was cut by 1 base, the J end by 4 bases, with 9 bases between. Germline V gene sequence: CDR1 ENHRY, CDR2 SYGVKD.

The rearrangement joins TRBV27 to TRBJ2-7, with unresolved D. The CDR3 sequence is 13 residues long. Germline-derived CDR1 and CDR2 are MNHEY and SMNVEV (reference sequence). Trimming shortened V by 4 bases and J by 0 bases, and 7 bases separated the two germline ends. Here the CDR3 DNA reads TGTGCCAGCAGTTCCGTCTTCTCCTACGAGCAGTACTTC. Amino acid sequence: CASSSVFSYEQYF.

This chain links TRBV5-1 with TRBJ2-1; 10 bases are a match to TRBD1. This CDR3 has 15 amino acids. Germline trimming cut 4 bases from V and 8 bases from J; bases unmatched to any gene: 9. Germline CDR1 reads SGHRS; CDR2 reads YFSETQ. The CDR3 nucleotides are TGCGCCAGCAGCCCGGACAGGGGGGAACTTGATGAGCAGTTCTTC. Its protein is CASSPDRGELDEQFF.